The rows below give T cell receptor beta chains drawn from one sample of a study of shared clonotypes between healthy human individuals. The repertoire was sequenced with immunoSEQ multiplex PCR; TCRdb's copy has only in-frame clones and lacks some. This sample has 850,000 to 1,200,000 clones, with under 80% found just once. The sample comprised memory CD4+ T cells sorted from blood. Receptor source: a man between 18 and 35 years old in good health. Each CDR3 is given with its conserved first and last residue. The D gene is left open where the match is weak. Size is stated for part of the rows, as once, few or many counts, or as a class when the clone is expanded.

CDR3aa: CSVGEGPYEQYF; CDR3nt: TGCAGCGTTGGAGAGGGACCCTACGAGCAGTACTTC; abundance: once; j_gene: TRBJ2-7; v_gene: TRBV29-1; d_gene: .
CDR3aa: CASSPAGVGDTQYF; CDR3nt: TGTGCCAGCAGCCCAGCGGGAGTCGGGGATACGCAGTATTTT; abundance: once; j_gene: TRBJ2-3; v_gene: TRBV7-2; d_gene: TRBD2
CDR3aa: CASSQDGAGVQHF; CDR3nt: TGCGCCAGCAGCCAAGATGGCGCAGGGGTGCAGCATTTT; abundance: .; j_gene: TRBJ1-5; v_gene: TRBV4-1; d_gene: .
CDR3aa: CASSRFGQGNTEAFF; CDR3nt: TGTGCCAGCAGCCGCTTCGGACAGGGTAACACTGAAGCTTTCTTT; abundance: .; j_gene: TRBJ1-1; v_gene: TRBV7-2; d_gene: TRBD1
CDR3aa: CASTDLNTEAFF; CDR3nt: TGTGCCAGCACTGACCTGAACACTGAAGCTTTCTTT; abundance: .; j_gene: TRBJ1-1; v_gene: TRBV6-6; d_gene: .
CDR3aa: CASSLEGAYEQYF; CDR3nt: TGCGCCAGCAGCTTGGAAGGCGCATACGAGCAGTACTTC; abundance: .; j_gene: TRBJ2-7; v_gene: TRBV5-1; d_gene: .
CDR3aa: CASSFDEAGGYTF; CDR3nt: TGTGCCAGCAGCTTCGACGAGGCAGGCGGCTACACCTTC; abundance: once; j_gene: TRBJ1-2; v_gene: TRBV7-9; d_gene: .
CDR3aa: CASSEEFSRGLGSPLHF; CDR3nt: TGTGCCAGCAGTGAAGAATTTTCACGAGGGCTTGGTTCACCCCTCCACTTT; abundance: .; j_gene: TRBJ1-6; v_gene: TRBV25-1; d_gene: .
CDR3aa: CASSIRSGLVASSYEQYF; CDR3nt: TGTGCCAGTAGTATTCGGTCCGGGTTAGTAGCATCATCCTACGAGCAGTACTTC; abundance: .; j_gene: TRBJ2-7; v_gene: TRBV19; d_gene: .
CDR3aa: CASSVVVGGTSGDNEQFF; CDR3nt: TGTGCCAGCAGCGTCGTAGTTGGGGGGACTAGCGGGGACAATGAGCAGTTCTTC; abundance: .; j_gene: TRBJ2-1; v_gene: TRBV9; d_gene: TRBD2
CDR3aa: CASSLEEFTEAFF; CDR3nt: TGTGCCAGCAGCTTAGAGGAGTTTACTGAAGCTTTCTTT; abundance: .; j_gene: TRBJ1-1; v_gene: TRBV11-3; d_gene: .
CDR3aa: CASSERGGNQPQHF; CDR3nt: TGTGCCAGCAGTGAACGGGGAGGCAATCAGCCCCAGCATTTT; abundance: few; j_gene: TRBJ1-5; v_gene: TRBV2; d_gene: .
CDR3aa: CASSTQAGANTGELFF; CDR3nt: TGTGCCAGTAGTACCCAAGCGGGAGCCAACACCGGGGAGCTGTTTTTT; abundance: .; j_gene: TRBJ2-2; v_gene: TRBV19; d_gene: TRBD2
CDR3aa: CASSWWTGSSSYNEQFF; CDR3nt: TGTGCCAGCAGCTGGTGGACAGGGAGCAGCTCCTACAATGAGCAGTTCTTC; abundance: .; j_gene: TRBJ2-1; v_gene: TRBV5-6; d_gene: TRBD1
CDR3aa: CAWSIGIQPQHF; CDR3nt: TGTGCCTGGAGTATAGGTATTCAGCCCCAGCATTTT; abundance: .; j_gene: TRBJ1-5; v_gene: TRBV30; d_gene: .
CDR3aa: CASSQERAEGGYTF; CDR3nt: TGCGCCAGCAGCCAAGAAAGGGCCGAGGGTGGCTACACCTTC; abundance: .; j_gene: TRBJ1-2; v_gene: TRBV4-3; d_gene: .
CDR3aa: CASSPTGASSYNEQFF; CDR3nt: TGTGCCAGCAGCCCAACAGGGGCGAGCTCCTACAATGAGCAGTTCTTC; abundance: .; j_gene: TRBJ2-1; v_gene: TRBV7-3; d_gene: TRBD1
CDR3aa: CASSSAQTGELFF; CDR3nt: TGCGCCAGCAGCTCAGCGCAAACCGGGGAGCTGTTTTTT; abundance: .; j_gene: TRBJ2-2; v_gene: TRBV5-1; d_gene: .
CDR3aa: CASSGQVAKNIQYF; CDR3nt: TGTGCCAGCAGCGGACAGGTAGCCAAAAACATTCAGTACTTC; abundance: many; j_gene: TRBJ2-4; v_gene: TRBV7-9; d_gene: TRBD1
CDR3aa: CASSAAQYGQAFF; CDR3nt: TGTGCCAGCAGTGCAGCTCAGTATGGTCAAGCTTTCTTT; abundance: .; j_gene: TRBJ1-1; v_gene: TRBV2; d_gene: .
CDR3aa: CASSLAGQGNNEQFF; CDR3nt: TGTGCCAGCAGCTTGGCAGGACAGGGCAACAATGAGCAGTTCTTC; abundance: .; j_gene: TRBJ2-1; v_gene: TRBV5-4; d_gene: TRBD1
CDR3aa: CASSLDWRVGEQYF; CDR3nt: TGTGCCAGCAGCTTAGATTGGAGAGTAGGGGAGCAGTACTTC; abundance: .; j_gene: TRBJ2-7; v_gene: TRBV11-3; d_gene: .
CDR3aa: CASSLGGAMMYNEQFF; CDR3nt: TGTGCCAGCAGCTTGGGGGGGGCCATGATGTACAATGAGCAGTTCTTC; abundance: .; j_gene: TRBJ2-1; v_gene: TRBV7-6; d_gene: .
CDR3aa: CAWTGTTKGEKLFF; CDR3nt: TGTGCCTGGACTGGGACTACTAAGGGGGAAAAACTGTTTTTT; abundance: .; j_gene: TRBJ1-4; v_gene: TRBV30; d_gene: .
CDR3aa: CASSVSGGAYNEQFF; CDR3nt: TGTGCCAGCAGCGTTAGCGGGGGGGCCTACAATGAGCAGTTCTTC; abundance: .; j_gene: TRBJ2-1; v_gene: TRBV7-6; d_gene: TRBD2
CDR3aa: CASSSPSGGRGETQYF; CDR3nt: TGTGCCAGCAGCTCGCCCAGCGGGGGGCGGGGGGAGACCCAGTACTTC; abundance: .; j_gene: TRBJ2-5; v_gene: TRBV5-4; d_gene: TRBD2
CDR3aa: CASSRGTLDTQYF; CDR3nt: TGTGCCAGCAGCCGGGGGACCCTGGATACGCAGTATTTT; abundance: few; j_gene: TRBJ2-3; v_gene: TRBV14; d_gene: .
CDR3aa: CASSPAWSPNTGELFF; CDR3nt: TGCGCCAGCAGCCCGGCCTGGAGCCCGAACACCGGGGAGCTGTTTTTT; abundance: .; j_gene: TRBJ2-2; v_gene: TRBV5-1; d_gene: .
CDR3aa: CASSRLAGGPYEQFF; CDR3nt: TGTGCCAGCAGCCGACTAGCGGGGGGGCCGTATGAGCAGTTCTTC; abundance: .; j_gene: TRBJ2-1; v_gene: TRBV11-1; d_gene: TRBD2
CDR3aa: CASSLTGTSYNSPLHF; CDR3nt: TGTGCCAGCTCACTAACTGGGACAAGCTATAATTCACCCCTCCACTTT; abundance: .; j_gene: TRBJ1-6; v_gene: TRBV18; d_gene: .
CDR3aa: CASSVEGPGNTIYF; CDR3nt: TGTGCCAGCAGTGTGGAGGGGCCAGGAAACACCATATATTTT; abundance: .; j_gene: TRBJ1-3; v_gene: TRBV6-1; d_gene: .
CDR3aa: CASSLFHQGQGTLFF; CDR3nt: TGTGCTAGCAGCTTGTTTCATCAGGGACAGGGAACCCTGTTTTTT; abundance: .; j_gene: TRBJ2-2; v_gene: TRBV7-7; d_gene: TRBD1
CDR3aa: CASSLWASTAGDSPLHF; CDR3nt: TGTGCCAGCAGTTTATGGGCCTCGACGGCCGGTGATTCACCCCTCCACTTT; abundance: .; j_gene: TRBJ1-6; v_gene: TRBV28; d_gene: .
CDR3aa: CASSYSAASNTGELFF; CDR3nt: TGTGCCAGCAGTTACTCGGCAGCATCGAACACCGGGGAGCTGTTTTTT; abundance: .; j_gene: TRBJ2-2; v_gene: TRBV6-5; d_gene: .
CDR3aa: CASSIGTGPAEAFF; CDR3nt: TGTGCCAGTAGTATCGGGACGGGCCCAGCTGAAGCTTTCTTT; abundance: .; j_gene: TRBJ1-1; v_gene: TRBV19; d_gene: .
CDR3aa: CASSPGTGGWETQYF; CDR3nt: TGTGCCAGCAGCCCAGGGACAGGGGGCTGGGAGACCCAGTACTTC; abundance: .; j_gene: TRBJ2-5; v_gene: TRBV7-2; d_gene: TRBD1
CDR3aa: CAWSVPGLARYNEQFF; CDR3nt: TGTGCCTGGAGTGTACCGGGACTAGCGAGGTACAATGAGCAGTTCTTC; abundance: .; j_gene: TRBJ2-1; v_gene: TRBV30; d_gene: TRBD2
CDR3aa: CAISEAGQSSYEQYF; CDR3nt: TGTGCCATCAGTGAGGCGGGACAGAGCTCCTACGAGCAGTACTTC; abundance: .; j_gene: TRBJ2-7; v_gene: TRBV6-1; d_gene: .
CDR3aa: CASSWGTGGNQPQHF; CDR3nt: TGTGCCAGCAGCTGGGGGACAGGGGGGAATCAGCCCCAGCATTTT; abundance: few; j_gene: TRBJ1-5; v_gene: TRBV5-5; d_gene: TRBD1
CDR3aa: CASSRGQGEGYTF; CDR3nt: TGTGCCAGCAGTCGCGGACAGGGTGAAGGCTACACCTTC; abundance: .; j_gene: TRBJ1-2; v_gene: TRBV6-6; d_gene: TRBD1
CDR3aa: CASSRQGTANYGYTF; CDR3nt: TGTGCCAGCAGTAGACAGGGTACAGCTAACTATGGCTACACCTTC; abundance: .; j_gene: TRBJ1-2; v_gene: TRBV2; d_gene: TRBD1
CDR3aa: CASSRSDEQYF; CDR3nt: TGTGCCAGCAGCCGTAGCGACGAGCAGTACTTC; abundance: .; j_gene: TRBJ2-7; v_gene: TRBV11-2; d_gene: .
CDR3aa: CASSGGGTGKYEQYF; CDR3nt: TGTGCCAGCAGTGGGGGCGGGACAGGGAAATACGAGCAGTACTTC; abundance: many; j_gene: TRBJ2-7; v_gene: TRBV6-5; d_gene: TRBD1
CDR3aa: CASCRYPGGATEAFF; CDR3nt: TGTGCCAGCTGCAGGTATCCCGGTGGGGCCACTGAAGCTTTCTTT; abundance: .; j_gene: TRBJ1-1; v_gene: TRBV6-1; d_gene: .
CDR3aa: CASSPRASGRNEQFF; CDR3nt: TGCGCCAGCAGCCCTAGGGCTAGCGGGAGAAATGAGCAGTTCTTC; abundance: .; j_gene: TRBJ2-1; v_gene: TRBV5-1; d_gene: TRBD2
CDR3aa: CASSVGGTWELFF; CDR3nt: TGTGCCAGCAGCGTCGGAGGGACCTGGGAGCTGTTTTTT; abundance: .; j_gene: TRBJ2-2; v_gene: TRBV7-6; d_gene: .
CDR3aa: CASSPESGTFQPQHF; CDR3nt: TGTGCCAGCAGTCCAGAGTCTGGGACGTTTCAGCCCCAGCATTTT; abundance: few; j_gene: TRBJ1-5; v_gene: TRBV2; d_gene: .
CDR3aa: CASSADRASYGYTF; CDR3nt: TGTGCCAGCAGTGCGGACAGGGCGAGCTATGGCTACACCTTC; abundance: .; j_gene: TRBJ1-2; v_gene: TRBV6-1; d_gene: TRBD1
CDR3aa: CASSPGLRSTDTQYF; CDR3nt: TGTGCCAGCAGCCCCGGACTTCGTAGCACAGATACGCAGTATTTT; abundance: once; j_gene: TRBJ2-3; v_gene: TRBV7-2; d_gene: .
CDR3aa: CASGTRALLFDGYTF; CDR3nt: TGTGCCAGCGGGACCAGGGCCCTACTATTTGATGGCTACACCTTC; abundance: .; j_gene: TRBJ1-2; v_gene: TRBV28; d_gene: .
CDR3aa: CASSLAGVDGYTF; CDR3nt: TGTGCCAGCAGCTTGGCAGGGGTAGATGGCTACACCTTC; abundance: .; j_gene: TRBJ1-2; v_gene: TRBV5-6; d_gene: .
CDR3aa: CATTGGREQFF; CDR3nt: TGTGCCACAACAGGGGGCCGGGAGCAGTTCTTC; abundance: .; j_gene: TRBJ2-1; v_gene: TRBV10-3; d_gene: TRBD1
CDR3aa: CARGTGPATNGEQYF; CDR3nt: TGTGCCAGGGGGACAGGGCCGGCCACGAATGGCGAGCAGTACTTC; abundance: .; j_gene: TRBJ2-7; v_gene: TRBV19; d_gene: TRBD1
CDR3aa: CARSNTEAFF; CDR3nt: TGTGCCAGAAGTAACACTGAAGCTTTCTTT; abundance: .; j_gene: TRBJ1-1; v_gene: TRBV19; d_gene: .
CDR3aa: CASTELAGPTDTQYF; CDR3nt: TGTGCCAGCACAGAACTAGCGGGCCCCACAGATACGCAGTATTTT; abundance: .; j_gene: TRBJ2-3; v_gene: TRBV7-2; d_gene: TRBD2